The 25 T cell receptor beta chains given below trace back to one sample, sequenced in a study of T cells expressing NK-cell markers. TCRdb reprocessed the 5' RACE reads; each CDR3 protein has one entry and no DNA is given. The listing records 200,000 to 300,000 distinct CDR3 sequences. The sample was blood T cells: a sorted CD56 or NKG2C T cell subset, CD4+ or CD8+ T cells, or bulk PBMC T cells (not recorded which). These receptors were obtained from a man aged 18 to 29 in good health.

CDR3 amino acids: CASSPYAGANYEQYF. This chain uses TRBV6-1 with TRBJ2-7; lacking DNA, the TRBD2 call made by TCRdb goes unchecked. The CDR3 spans 15 residues. CDR1 and CDR2 (germline): MNHNS, SASEGT.

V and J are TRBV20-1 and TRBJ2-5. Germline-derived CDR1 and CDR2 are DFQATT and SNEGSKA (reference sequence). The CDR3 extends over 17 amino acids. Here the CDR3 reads CSARDPNRIDGVATQYF.

The CDR3 sequence: CASSPRSPYGYTF. The chain carries TRBV7-2 and TRBJ1-2; TCRdb proposes TRBD1, but this gene call is untestable without DNA. Germline values: CDR1 SGHTA, CDR2 FQGNSA. The CDR3 runs to 13 residues.

This chain's CDR3 is CAGGTSGSSYNEQFF. The V call is TRBV30, the J call TRBJ2-1; TCRdb lists TRBD2, though no DNA is available to test this call. From germline, CDR1 is GTSNPN and CDR2 SVGIG (reference sequence). This CDR3 comprises 15 residues. The variable domain in full, completed from reference TRBV30 and TRBJ2-1, reads SQTIHQWPATLVQPVGSPLSLECTVEGTSNPNLYWYRQAAGRGLQLLFYSVGIGQISSEVPQNLSASRPQDRQFILSSKKLLLSDSGFYLCAGGTSGSSYNEQFFGPGTRLTVL.

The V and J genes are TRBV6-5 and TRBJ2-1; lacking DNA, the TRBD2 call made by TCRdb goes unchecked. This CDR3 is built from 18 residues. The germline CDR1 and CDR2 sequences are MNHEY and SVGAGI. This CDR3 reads CASSYPRLAGESYNEQFF.

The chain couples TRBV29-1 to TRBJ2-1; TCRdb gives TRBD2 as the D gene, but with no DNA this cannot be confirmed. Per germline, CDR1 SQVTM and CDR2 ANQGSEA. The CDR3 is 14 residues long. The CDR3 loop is CSVLPGLASDEQFF.

CDR3 loop: CSASRLDTQYF. This chain joins TRBV20-1 and TRBJ2-3. Germline CDR1 is DFQATT and CDR2 is SNEGSKA (reference sequence). CDR3 length: 11 residues.

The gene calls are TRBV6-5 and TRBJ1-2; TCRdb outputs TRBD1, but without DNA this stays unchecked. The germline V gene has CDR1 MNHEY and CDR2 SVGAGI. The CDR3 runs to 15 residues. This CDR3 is CASSYPSRGQWGYTF.

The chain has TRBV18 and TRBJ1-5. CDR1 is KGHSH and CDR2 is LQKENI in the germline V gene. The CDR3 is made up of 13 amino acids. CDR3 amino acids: CASSDLQEQPQHF. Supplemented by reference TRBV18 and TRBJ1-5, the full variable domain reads NAGVMQNPRHLVRRRGQEARLRCSPMKGHSHVYWYRQLPEEGLKFMVYLQKENIIDESGMPKERFSAEFPKEGPSILRIQQVVRGDSAAYFCASSDLQEQPQHFGDGTRLSIL.

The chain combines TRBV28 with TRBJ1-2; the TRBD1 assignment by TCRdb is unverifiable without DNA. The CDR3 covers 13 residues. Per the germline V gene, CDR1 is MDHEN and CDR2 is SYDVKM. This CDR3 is CASSLGAAYGYTF.

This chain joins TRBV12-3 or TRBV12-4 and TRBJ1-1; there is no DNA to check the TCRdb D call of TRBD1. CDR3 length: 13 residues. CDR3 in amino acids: CASSVTGGAEAFF.

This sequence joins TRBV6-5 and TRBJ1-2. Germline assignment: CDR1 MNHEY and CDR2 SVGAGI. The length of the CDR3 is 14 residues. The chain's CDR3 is CASSYSGFNYGYTF.

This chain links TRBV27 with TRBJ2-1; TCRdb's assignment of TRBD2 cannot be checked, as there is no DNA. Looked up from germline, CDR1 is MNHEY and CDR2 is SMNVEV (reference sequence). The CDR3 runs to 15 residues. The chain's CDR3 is CASSAGTSGINEQFF.

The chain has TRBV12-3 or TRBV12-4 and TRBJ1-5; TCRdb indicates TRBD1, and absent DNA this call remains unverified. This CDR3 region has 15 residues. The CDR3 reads CASSRNRQGNQPQHF.

Here the CDR3 reads CASSWGASDTEAFF. The gene calls are TRBV6-1 and TRBJ1-1; TCRdb's D gene call, TRBD1, goes unchecked for lack of DNA. The CDR3 extends over 14 amino acids. Per germline, CDR1 MNHNS and CDR2 SASEGT.

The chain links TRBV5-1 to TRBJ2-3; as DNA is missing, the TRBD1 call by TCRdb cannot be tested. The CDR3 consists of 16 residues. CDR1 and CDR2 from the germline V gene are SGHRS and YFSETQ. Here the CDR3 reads CASSLGQSKSTDTQYF.

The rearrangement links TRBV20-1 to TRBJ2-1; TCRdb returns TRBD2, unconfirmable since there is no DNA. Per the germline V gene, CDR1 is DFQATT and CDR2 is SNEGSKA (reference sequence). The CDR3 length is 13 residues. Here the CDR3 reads CSARRTRGGEQFF.

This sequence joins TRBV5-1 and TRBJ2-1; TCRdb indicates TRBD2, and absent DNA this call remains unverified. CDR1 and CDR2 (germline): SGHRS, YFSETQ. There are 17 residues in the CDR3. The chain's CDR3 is CASSFVVLRLAGGEEFF.

The CDR3 sequence: CSAIWTSGRPTDTQYF. The chain carries TRBV20-1 and TRBJ2-3; the D gene TCRdb calls, TRBD2, cannot be checked with no DNA. Germline-derived CDR1 and CDR2 are DFQATT and SNEGSKA (reference sequence). CDR3 length equals 16 residues.

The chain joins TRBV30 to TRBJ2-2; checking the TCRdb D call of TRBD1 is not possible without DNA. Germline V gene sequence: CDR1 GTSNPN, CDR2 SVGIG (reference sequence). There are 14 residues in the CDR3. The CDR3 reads CAWASRVNTGELFF.

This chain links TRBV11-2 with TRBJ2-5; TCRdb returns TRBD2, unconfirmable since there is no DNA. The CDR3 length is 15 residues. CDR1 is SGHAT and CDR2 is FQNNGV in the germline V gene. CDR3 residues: CASSSTAGGIETQYF.

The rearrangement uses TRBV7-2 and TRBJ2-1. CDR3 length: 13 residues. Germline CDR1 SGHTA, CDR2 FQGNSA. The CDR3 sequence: CASRATNYNEQFF.

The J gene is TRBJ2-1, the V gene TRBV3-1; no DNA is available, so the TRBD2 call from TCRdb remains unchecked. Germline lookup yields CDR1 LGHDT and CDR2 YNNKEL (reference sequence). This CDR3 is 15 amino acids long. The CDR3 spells CASSHRLAGHNEQFF.

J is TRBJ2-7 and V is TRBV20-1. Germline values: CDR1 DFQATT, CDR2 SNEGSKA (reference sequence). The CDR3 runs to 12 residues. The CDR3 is CSARDLESEQYF.

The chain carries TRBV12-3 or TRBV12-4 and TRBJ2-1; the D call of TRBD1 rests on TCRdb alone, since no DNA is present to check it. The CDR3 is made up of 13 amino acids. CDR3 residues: CASSNGAVSEQFF.